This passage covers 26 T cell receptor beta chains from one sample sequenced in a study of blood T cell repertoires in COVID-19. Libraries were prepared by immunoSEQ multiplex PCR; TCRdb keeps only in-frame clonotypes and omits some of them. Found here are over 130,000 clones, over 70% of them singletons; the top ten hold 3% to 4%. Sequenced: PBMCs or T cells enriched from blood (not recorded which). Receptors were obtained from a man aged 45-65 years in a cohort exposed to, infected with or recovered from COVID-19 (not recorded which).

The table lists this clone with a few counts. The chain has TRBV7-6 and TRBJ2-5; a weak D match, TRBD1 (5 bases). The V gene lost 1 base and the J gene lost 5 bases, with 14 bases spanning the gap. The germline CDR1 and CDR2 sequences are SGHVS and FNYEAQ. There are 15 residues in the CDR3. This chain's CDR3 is CASSLVWGSGETQYF. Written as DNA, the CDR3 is TGTGCCAGCAGCTTAGTTTGGGGCTCCGGGGAGACCCAGTACTTC.

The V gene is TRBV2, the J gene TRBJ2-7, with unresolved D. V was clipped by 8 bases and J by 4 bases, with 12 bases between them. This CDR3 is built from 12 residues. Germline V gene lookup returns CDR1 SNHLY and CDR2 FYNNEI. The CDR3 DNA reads TGTGCCAGCCTACGGGTTGGTTACGAGCAGTACTTC. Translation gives CASLRVGYEQYF. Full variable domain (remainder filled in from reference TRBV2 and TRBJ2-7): EPEVTQTPSHQVTQMGQEVILRCVPISNHLYFYWYRQILGQKVEFLVSFYNNEISEKSEIFDDQFSVERPDGSNFTLKIRSTKLEDSAMYFCASLRVGYEQYFGPGTRLTVT.

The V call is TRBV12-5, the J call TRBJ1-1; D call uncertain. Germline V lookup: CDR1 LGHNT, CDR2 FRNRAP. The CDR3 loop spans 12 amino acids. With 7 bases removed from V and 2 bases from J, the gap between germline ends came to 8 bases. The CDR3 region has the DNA TGTGCTAGTGTTAATTTCAACACTGAAGCTTTCTTT. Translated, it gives CASVNFNTEAFF.

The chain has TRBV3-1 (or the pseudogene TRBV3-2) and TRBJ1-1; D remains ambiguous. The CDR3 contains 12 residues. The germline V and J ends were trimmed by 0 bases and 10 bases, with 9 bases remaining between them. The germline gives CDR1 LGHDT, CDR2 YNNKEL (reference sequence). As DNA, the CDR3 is TGTGCCAGCAGCCAAGATCAGAGGGTAGCTTTCTTT. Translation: CASSQDQRVAFF.

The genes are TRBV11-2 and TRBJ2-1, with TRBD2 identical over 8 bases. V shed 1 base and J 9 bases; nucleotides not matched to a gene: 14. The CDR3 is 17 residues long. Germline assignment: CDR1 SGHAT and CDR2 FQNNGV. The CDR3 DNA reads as TGTGCCAGCAGCTTAGGACAACAGGGCGGGAGGACAAGTGAGCAGTTCTTC. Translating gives CASSLGQQGGRTSEQFF.

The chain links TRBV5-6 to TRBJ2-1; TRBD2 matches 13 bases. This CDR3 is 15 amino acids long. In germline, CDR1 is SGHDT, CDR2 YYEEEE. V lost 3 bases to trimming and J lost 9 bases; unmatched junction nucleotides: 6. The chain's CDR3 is CASSWTSGRGGEQFF. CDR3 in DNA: TGTGCCAGCAGCTGGACTAGCGGGAGAGGAGGTGAGCAGTTCTTC.

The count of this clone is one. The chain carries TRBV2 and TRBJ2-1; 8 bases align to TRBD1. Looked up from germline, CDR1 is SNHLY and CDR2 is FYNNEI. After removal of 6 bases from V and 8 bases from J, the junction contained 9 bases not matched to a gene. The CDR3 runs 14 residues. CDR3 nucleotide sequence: TGTGCCAGCAGCGGACAGGGCCGGACAGATGAGCAGTTCTTC. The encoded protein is CASSGQGRTDEQFF.

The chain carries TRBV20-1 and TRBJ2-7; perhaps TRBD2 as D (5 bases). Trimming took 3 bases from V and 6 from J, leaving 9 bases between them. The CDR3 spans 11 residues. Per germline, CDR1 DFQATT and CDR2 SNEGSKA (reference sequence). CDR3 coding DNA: TGCAGTGCTAGCATCGAGGGCGAGCAGTACTTC. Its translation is CSASIEGEQYF.

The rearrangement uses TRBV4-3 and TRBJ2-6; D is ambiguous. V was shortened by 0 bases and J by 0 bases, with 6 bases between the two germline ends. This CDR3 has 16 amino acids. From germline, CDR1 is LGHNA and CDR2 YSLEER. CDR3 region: CASSQDRYSGANVLTF. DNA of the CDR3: TGCGCCAGCAGCCAAGACAGGTACTCTGGGGCCAACGTCCTGACTTTC.

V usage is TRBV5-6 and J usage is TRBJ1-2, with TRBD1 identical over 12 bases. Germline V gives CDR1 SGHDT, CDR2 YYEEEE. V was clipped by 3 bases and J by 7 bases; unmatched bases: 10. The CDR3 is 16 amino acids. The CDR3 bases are TGTGCCAGCAGCTACCCCGGGACAGGGGGCGGGTTTGGCTACACCTTC. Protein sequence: CASSYPGTGGGFGYTF.

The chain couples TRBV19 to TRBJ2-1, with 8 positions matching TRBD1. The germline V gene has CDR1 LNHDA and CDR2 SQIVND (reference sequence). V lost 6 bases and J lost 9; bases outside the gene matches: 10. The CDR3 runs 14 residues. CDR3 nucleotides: TGTGCCAGTAGAGAGGGACAGGTTCGTGGTGAGCAGTTCTTC. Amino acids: CASREGQVRGEQFF.

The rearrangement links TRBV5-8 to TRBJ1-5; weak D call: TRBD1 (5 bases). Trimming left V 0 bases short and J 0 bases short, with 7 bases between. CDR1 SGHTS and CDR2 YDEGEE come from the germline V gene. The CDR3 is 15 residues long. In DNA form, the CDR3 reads TGTGCCAGCAGCTTGGGACAGATTAGCAATCAGCCCCAGCATTTT. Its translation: CASSLGQISNQPQHF.

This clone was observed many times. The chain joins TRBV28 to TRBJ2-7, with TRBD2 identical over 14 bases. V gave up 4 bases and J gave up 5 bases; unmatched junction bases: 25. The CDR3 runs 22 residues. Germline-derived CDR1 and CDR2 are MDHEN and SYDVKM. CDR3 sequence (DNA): TGTGCCAGCAGTTCCCCCGACCCCTTGACTAGCGGGAGGGCCGGGGGAGAGGACGAGCAGTACTTC. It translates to CASSSPDPLTSGRAGGEDEQYF.

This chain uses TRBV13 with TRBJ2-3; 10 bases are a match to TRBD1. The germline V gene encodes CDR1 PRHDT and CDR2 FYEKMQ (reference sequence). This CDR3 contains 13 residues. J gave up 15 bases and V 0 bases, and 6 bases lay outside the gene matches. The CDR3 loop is CASSLGGTGDQYF. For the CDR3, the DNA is TGTGCCAGCAGCTTAGGGGGGACAGGGGACCAATATTTT.

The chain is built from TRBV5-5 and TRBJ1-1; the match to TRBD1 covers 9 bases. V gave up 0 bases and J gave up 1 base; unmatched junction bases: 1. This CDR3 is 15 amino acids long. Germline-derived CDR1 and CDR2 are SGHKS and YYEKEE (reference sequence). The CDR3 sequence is CASSLEGQGNTEAFF. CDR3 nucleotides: TGTGCCAGCAGCTTGGAGGGACAGGGGAACACTGAAGCTTTCTTT.

The CDR3 nucleotides read TGTGCCATCAGGAGGACAGGGGAGAACACTGAAGCTTTCTTT. This sequence encodes CAIRRTGENTEAFF. This chain joins TRBV10-3 and TRBJ1-1, with 9 bases lining up with TRBD1. Looked up from germline, CDR1 is ENHRY and CDR2 is SYGVKD. V lost 6 bases to trimming and J lost 1 base; unmatched junction nucleotides: 3. The CDR3 has 14 amino acids.

In DNA form, the CDR3 reads TGTGCCAGCAGTGTATTGCCGGGACAGGGGGCTCTGGATTCACCCCTCCACTTT. Protein product: CASSVLPGQGALDSPLHF. The V and J genes are TRBV6-1 and TRBJ1-6; 12 nucleotides match TRBD1. Trimming cost V 4 bases and J 8 bases; bases outside gene matches: 12. This CDR3 spans 18 amino acids. Per germline, CDR1 MNHNS and CDR2 SASEGT.

The CDR3 reads CASSPRLAGVTDTQYF. DNA of the CDR3: TGTGCCAGCAGCCCCAGACTAGCGGGAGTCACAGATACGCAGTATTTT. The chain joins TRBV11-2 to TRBJ2-3; 12 bases align to TRBD2. J was trimmed by 2 bases and V by 5 bases; bases with no gene match: 5. Germline V gene data show CDR1 as SGHAT and CDR2 as FQNNGV. The CDR3 is made up of 16 amino acids.

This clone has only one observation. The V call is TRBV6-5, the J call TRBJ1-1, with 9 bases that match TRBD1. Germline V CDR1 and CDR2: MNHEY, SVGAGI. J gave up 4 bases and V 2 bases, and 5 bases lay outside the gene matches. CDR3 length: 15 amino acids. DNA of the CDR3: TGTGCCAGCAGTTACCGGACAGGGGCGGGCACTGAAGCTTTCTTT. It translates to CASSYRTGAGTEAFF.

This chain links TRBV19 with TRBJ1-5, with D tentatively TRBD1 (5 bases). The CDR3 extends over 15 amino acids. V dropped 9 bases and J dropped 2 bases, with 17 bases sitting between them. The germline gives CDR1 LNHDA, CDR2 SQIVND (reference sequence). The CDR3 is CASGGWGGGNQPQHF. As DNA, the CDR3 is TGTGCCAGCGGCGGGTGGGGCGGGGGCAATCAGCCCCAGCATTTT.

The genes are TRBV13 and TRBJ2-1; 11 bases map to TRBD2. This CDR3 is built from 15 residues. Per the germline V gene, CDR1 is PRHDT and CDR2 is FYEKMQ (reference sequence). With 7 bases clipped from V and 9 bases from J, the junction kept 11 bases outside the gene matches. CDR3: CASNFRGLAVGEQFF. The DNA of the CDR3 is TGTGCCAGCAACTTTCGGGGACTAGCGGTAGGTGAGCAGTTCTTC. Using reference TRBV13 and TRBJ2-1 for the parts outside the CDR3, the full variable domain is AAGVIQSPRHLIKEKRETATLKCYPIPRHDTVYWYQQGPGQDPQFLISFYEKMQSDKGSIPDRFSAQQFSDYHSELNMSSLELGDSALYFCASNFRGLAVGEQFFGPGTRLTVL.

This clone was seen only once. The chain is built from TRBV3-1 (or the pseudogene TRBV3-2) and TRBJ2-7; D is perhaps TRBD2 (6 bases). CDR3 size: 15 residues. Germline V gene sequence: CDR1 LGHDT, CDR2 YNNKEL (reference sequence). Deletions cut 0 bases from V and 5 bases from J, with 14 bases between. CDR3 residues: CASSQDKEGWDEQYF. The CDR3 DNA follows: TGTGCCAGCAGCCAAGATAAGGAGGGTTGGGACGAGCAGTACTTC.

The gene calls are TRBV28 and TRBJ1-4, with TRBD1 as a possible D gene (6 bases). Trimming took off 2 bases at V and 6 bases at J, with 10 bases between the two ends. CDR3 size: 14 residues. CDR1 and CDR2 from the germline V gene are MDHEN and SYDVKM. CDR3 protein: CASSLGGSYEKLFF. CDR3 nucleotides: TGTGCCAGCAGTTTAGGGGGCAGTTATGAAAAACTGTTTTTT.

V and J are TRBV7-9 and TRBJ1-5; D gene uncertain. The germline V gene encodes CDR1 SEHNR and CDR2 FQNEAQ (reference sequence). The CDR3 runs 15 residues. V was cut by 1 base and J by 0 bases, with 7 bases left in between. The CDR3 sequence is CASSLGAVSNQPQHF. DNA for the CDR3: TGTGCCAGCAGCTTAGGGGCAGTTAGCAATCAGCCCCAGCATTTT.

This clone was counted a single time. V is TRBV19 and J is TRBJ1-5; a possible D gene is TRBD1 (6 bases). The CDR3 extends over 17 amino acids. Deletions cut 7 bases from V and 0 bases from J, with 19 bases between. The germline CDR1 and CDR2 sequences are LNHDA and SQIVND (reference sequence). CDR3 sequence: CASTPNRVRVSNQPQHF. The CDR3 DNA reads TGTGCCAGTACCCCAAACAGGGTAAGGGTTAGCAATCAGCCCCAGCATTTT.

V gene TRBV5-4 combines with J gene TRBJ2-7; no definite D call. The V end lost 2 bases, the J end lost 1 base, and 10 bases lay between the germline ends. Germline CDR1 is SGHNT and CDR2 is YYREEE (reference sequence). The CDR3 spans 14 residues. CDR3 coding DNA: TGTGCCAGCAGCTTAGAACCGAGTTCCTACGAGCAGTACTTC. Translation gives CASSLEPSSYEQYF.